This TCR beta chain derives from a study of blood T cell repertoires in COVID-19. Sequencing was performed with immunoSEQ multiplex PCR; in TCRdb, only in-frame clones are kept and a portion is missing. The sample includes some 190,000 clones, around 80% seen only once; the top ten take about 4.5%. The CDR3 sequence is 12 residues long. The germline V gene encodes CDR1 MNHNY and CDR2 SVGAGI (reference sequence). V lost 4 bases, J lost 2 bases, and 4 bases lay in between. The chain employs TRBV6-6 and TRBJ2-3; no firm D call. Sequencing was done on a sample of PBMCs or T cells enriched from blood (not recorded which). The receptor was isolated from a man aged 30 to 39 with acute COVID-19. The CDR3 loop is CASSFHTDTQYF. Written as DNA, the CDR3 is TGTGCCAGCAGTTTTCACACAGATACGCAGTATTTT.